This T cell receptor beta chain was sequenced in a study of tissue T cells after allogeneic stem cell transplantation. Assay used: immunoSEQ multiplex PCR; TCRdb lists only in-frame clones, some missing. The table has 7,000 to 8,000 clones, approximately 74% seen once; the top ten hold 0.78%. Notes on this clone: The gene names given are mouse names. The CDR3 goes on 1 residue after the read ends, and that part is filled in from the germline J gene.

Per germline, CDR1 SGHDT and CDR2 FRDEAV. The CDR3 loop spans 12 amino acids. Trimming removed 3 bases at V and 0 bases at J, with 3 bases between. The clonotype comes from a female BALB/c mouse in good health. For the strain, the MHC haplotype given is H2-d. The gene calls are TRBV14 and TRBJ1-1; D remains unclear. Input material: blood. This CDR3 reads CASSSQNTEVFF. CDR3 bases read: TGTGCCAGCAGTTCACAGAACACAGAAGTCTTC.